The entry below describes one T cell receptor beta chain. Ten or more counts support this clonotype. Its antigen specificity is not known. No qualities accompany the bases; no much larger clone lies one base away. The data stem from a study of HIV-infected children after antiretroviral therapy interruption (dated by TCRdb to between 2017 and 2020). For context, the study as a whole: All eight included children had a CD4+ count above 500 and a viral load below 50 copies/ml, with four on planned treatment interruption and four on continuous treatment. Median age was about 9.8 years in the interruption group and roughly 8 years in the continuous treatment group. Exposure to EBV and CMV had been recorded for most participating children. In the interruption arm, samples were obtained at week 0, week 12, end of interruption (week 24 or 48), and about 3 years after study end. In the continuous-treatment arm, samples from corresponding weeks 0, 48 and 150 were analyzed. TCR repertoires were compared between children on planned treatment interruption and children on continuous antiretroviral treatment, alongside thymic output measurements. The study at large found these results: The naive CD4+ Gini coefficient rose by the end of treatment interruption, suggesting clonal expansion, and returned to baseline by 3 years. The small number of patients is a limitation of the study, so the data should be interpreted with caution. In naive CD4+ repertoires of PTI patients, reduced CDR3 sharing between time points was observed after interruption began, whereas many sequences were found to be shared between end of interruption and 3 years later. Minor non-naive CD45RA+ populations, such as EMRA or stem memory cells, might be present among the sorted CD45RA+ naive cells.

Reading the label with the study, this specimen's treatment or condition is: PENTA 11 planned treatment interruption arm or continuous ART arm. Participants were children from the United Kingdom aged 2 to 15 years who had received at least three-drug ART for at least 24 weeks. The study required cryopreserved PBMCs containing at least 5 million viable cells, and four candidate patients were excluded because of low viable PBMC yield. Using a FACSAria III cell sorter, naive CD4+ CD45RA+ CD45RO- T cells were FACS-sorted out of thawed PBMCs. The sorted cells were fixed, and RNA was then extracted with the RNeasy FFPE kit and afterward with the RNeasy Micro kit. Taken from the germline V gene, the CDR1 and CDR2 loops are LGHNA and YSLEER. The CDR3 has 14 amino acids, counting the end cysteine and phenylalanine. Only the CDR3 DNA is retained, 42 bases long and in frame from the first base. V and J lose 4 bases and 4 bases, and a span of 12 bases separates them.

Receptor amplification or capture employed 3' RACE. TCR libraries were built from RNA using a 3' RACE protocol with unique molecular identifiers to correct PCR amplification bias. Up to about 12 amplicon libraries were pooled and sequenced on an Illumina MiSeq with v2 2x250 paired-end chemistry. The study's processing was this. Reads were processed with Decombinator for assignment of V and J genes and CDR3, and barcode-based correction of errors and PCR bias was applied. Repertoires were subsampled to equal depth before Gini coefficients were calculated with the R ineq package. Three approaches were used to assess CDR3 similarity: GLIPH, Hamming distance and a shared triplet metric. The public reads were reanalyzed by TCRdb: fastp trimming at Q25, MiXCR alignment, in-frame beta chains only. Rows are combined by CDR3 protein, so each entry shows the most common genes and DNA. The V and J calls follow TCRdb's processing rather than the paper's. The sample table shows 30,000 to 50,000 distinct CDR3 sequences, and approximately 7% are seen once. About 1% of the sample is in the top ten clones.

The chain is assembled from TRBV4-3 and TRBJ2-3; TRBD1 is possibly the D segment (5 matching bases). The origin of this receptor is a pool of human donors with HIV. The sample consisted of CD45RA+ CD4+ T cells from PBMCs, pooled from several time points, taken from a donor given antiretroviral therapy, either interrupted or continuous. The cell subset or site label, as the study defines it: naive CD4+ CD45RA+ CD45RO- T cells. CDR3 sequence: CASSPRRGPDTQYF. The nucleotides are TGCGCCAGCAGCCCGCGTAGGGGTCCAGATACGCAGTATTTT.